These 3 T cell receptor beta chains were all obtained from the same sample, sequenced in a study of response to subunit inactivated influenza vaccine. TCRdb fed the RT-PCR reads into MiXCR, producing one record per CDR3 protein. Altogether roughly 700,000 distinct CDR3 sequences are present, about a sixth being singletons, with the ten largest covering approximately 10%. The sequencing here drew on PBMCs from blood, taken roughly 12 days after vaccination. These receptors were obtained from a man aged 45 to 65 who received an inactivated influenza vaccine.

Concerning this clonotype: A much larger clone differs by one base, so this may be a read error. The CDR3: CASSRRQALRSTEAFF. CDR3 nucleotides: TGTGCCAGCAGTAGAAGACAGGCCCTTCGAAGCACTGAAGCTTTCTTT. The J gene is TRBJ1-1, the V gene TRBV12-3 or TRBV12-4, with D possibly being TRBD1 (6 bases). The CDR3 sequence is 16 residues long. V was clipped by 5 bases and J by 4 bases, with 20 bases between them.

This clonotype has ten or more counts. V is TRBV20-1 and J is TRBJ1-1; tentative D call: TRBD1 (6 bases). The CDR3 length is 14 residues. Trimming took 6 bases from V and 3 from J, leaving 17 bases between them. Germline V lookup: CDR1 DFQATT, CDR2 SNEGSKA (reference sequence). This chain's CDR3 is CSAPGGSRDTEAFF. CDR3 coding DNA: TGCAGTGCCCCGGGGGGCAGCCGAGACACTGAAGCTTTCTTT.

The chain combines TRBV20-1 with TRBJ2-1, with 10 bases aligning to TRBD2. CDR1 and CDR2 from the germline V gene are DFQATT and SNEGSKA (reference sequence). CDR3 length: 15 amino acids. V shed 2 bases and J 5 bases; nucleotides not matched to a gene: 6. CDR3 protein: CSARSGTSAHNEQFF. In DNA form, the CDR3 reads TGCAGTGCTAGATCGGGGACTAGCGCCCACAATGAGCAGTTCTTC.